Each of the 16 T cell receptor beta chains below was sequenced from the same sample in a study of T cell changes during pregnancy in multiple sclerosis. Method: immunoSEQ multiplex PCR; TCRdb's copy keeps in-frame clones and lacks some. In the table there are about 79,000 clones, over 85% of which are singletons. The sample in question was peripheral blood, obtained in the second trimester of pregnancy. These receptors were obtained from a female donor in good health, enrolled as a control in a pregnancy study.

The genes are TRBV4-1 and TRBJ1-2; D remains unclear. The CDR3 has 14 residues. V gave up 2 bases and J gave up 3 bases, with 10 bases separating them. Germline CDR1 is MGHRA and CDR2 is YSYEKL. The CDR3 here is CASSQQTRDYGYTF. The CDR3 bases are TGCGCCAGCAGCCAACAAACCCGGGACTATGGCTACACCTTC.

The chain joins TRBV9 to TRBJ2-3; TRBD1 matches at 7 bases. After removal of 3 bases from V and 4 bases from J, the junction contained 5 bases not matched to a gene. The germline V gene has CDR1 SGDLS and CDR2 YYNGEE. The CDR3 has 14 residues. CDR3 protein: CASSGGGPADTQYF. Written as DNA, the CDR3 is TGTGCCAGCAGCGGAGGGGGCCCCGCAGATACGCAGTATTTT.

This chain connects TRBV6-6 to TRBJ2-5; D might be TRBD1 (6 bases). Looked up from germline, CDR1 is MNHNY and CDR2 is SVGAGI (reference sequence). This CDR3 is 16 amino acids long. V shed 5 bases and J shed 5 bases, with 21 bases lying between them. The chain's CDR3 is CASSNPSVTGTETQYF. CDR3 nucleotide sequence: TGTGCCAGCAGTAACCCATCAGTCACAGGGACCGAGACCCAGTACTTC.

In this sample, this clone turned up once. The chain carries TRBV27 and TRBJ2-2; no definite D call. Trimming took off 7 bases at V and 1 base at J, with 10 bases between the two ends. The CDR3 contains 14 residues. CDR1 MNHEY and CDR2 SMNVEV come from the germline V gene (reference sequence). CDR3 in amino acids: CASISKENTGELFF. The CDR3 coding sequence is TGTGCCAGCATTAGTAAAGAGAACACCGGGGAGCTGTTTTTT.

The chain combines TRBV7-2 with TRBJ1-2; 9 bases agree with TRBD1. Germline lookup yields CDR1 SGHTA and CDR2 FQGNSA. With 4 bases clipped from V and 6 bases from J, the junction kept 3 bases outside the gene matches. The CDR3 extends over 13 amino acids. Here the CDR3 DNA reads TGTGCCAGCAGCTCAACAGGGGGCCATGGCTACACCTTC. It codes for CASSSTGGHGYTF.

V and J are TRBV2 and TRBJ2-6, with D possibly being TRBD1 (6 bases). CDR3 length: 15 residues. V lost 9 bases and J 0 bases, leaving 12 bases between the germline ends. Germline V lookup: CDR1 SNHLY, CDR2 FYNNEI. The CDR3 bases are TGTGCCAGGCAAGGACAGAGCTCTGGGGCCAACGTCCTGACTTTC. Its translation is CARQGQSSGANVLTF.

This clone came up a few times. The CDR3 DNA reads as TGTGCCAGCAGCTTAGGAACAGGAGCTAACTATGGCTACACCTTC. It translates to CASSLGTGANYGYTF. V gene TRBV11-3 combines with J gene TRBJ1-2, with a weak D call TRBD1 (5 bases). The CDR3 is 15 amino acids. V was clipped by 1 base and J by 0 bases, with 9 bases between them. Germline V gene sequence: CDR1 SGHNT, CDR2 YENEEA.

This clone appeared once. The chain couples TRBV11-3 to TRBJ2-3, with D tentatively TRBD2 (5 bases). Between the trimmed V and J ends, which lost 1 base and 4 bases, there was a span of 9 bases. The CDR3 extends over 14 amino acids. Germline CDR1 SGHNT, CDR2 YENEEA. Here the CDR3 DNA reads TGTGCCAGCAGCTTAGGTTACGGGGCAGATACGCAGTATTTT. This sequence encodes CASSLGYGADTQYF.

The V and J genes are TRBV7-3 and TRBJ1-1, with 9 nucleotides matching TRBD1. This CDR3 has 15 residues. Germline-derived CDR1 and CDR2 are SGHTA and FQGTGA. Trimming at V came to 5 bases and at J to 5 bases, leaving 9 bases not matched to a gene. CDR3 sequence: CASSPQGQGGTEAFF. The CDR3 DNA reads as TGTGCCAGCAGCCCTCAGGGACAGGGTGGTACTGAAGCTTTCTTT.

The rearrangement links TRBV6-5 to TRBJ1-1, with 9 bases lining up with TRBD1. From germline, CDR1 is MNHEY and CDR2 SVGAGI. V lost 6 bases and J lost 3; bases outside the gene matches: 8. This CDR3 has 15 residues. The CDR3 sequence is CASRDRQGVHTEAFF. The DNA of the CDR3 is TGTGCCAGCAGAGATAGACAGGGGGTTCACACTGAAGCTTTCTTT.

The J gene is TRBJ1-6, the V gene TRBV7-8, with 7 bases fitting TRBD1. In germline, CDR1 is SGHVS, CDR2 FQNEAQ. The CDR3 is made up of 15 amino acids. Losses at the gene ends were 5 bases for V and 6 bases for J; bases not matched to a gene: 7. CDR3 in DNA: TGTGCCAGCAGCCTGGTAGCAGGGGGTAATTCACCCCTCCACTTT. Translation gives CASSLVAGGNSPLHF.

This clone was observed once. The chain links TRBV7-9 to TRBJ1-4, with D perhaps matching TRBD1 (5 bases). Germline V gene sequence: CDR1 SEHNR, CDR2 FQNEAQ (reference sequence). The CDR3 is 14 amino acids. Trimming left V 5 bases short and J 4 bases short, with 11 bases between. The CDR3 protein is CASSRLDSNEKLFF. The CDR3, as DNA: TGTGCCAGCAGCCGACTTGACAGTAATGAAAAACTGTTTTTT.

The rearrangement uses TRBV7-9 and TRBJ2-7, with a possible D match to TRBD1 (5 bases). This CDR3 region has 13 residues. Germline values: CDR1 SEHNR, CDR2 FQNEAQ (reference sequence). V was clipped by 2 bases and J by 6 bases, with 11 bases between them. The CDR3 sequence is CASSLPDRGEQYF. Written as DNA, the CDR3 is TGTGCCAGCAGCTTACCCGACAGAGGCGAGCAGTACTTC.

The chain couples TRBV30 to TRBJ1-2; D gene unclear. Trimming shortened V by 2 bases and J by 6 bases, and 10 bases separated the two germline ends. This CDR3 region has 12 residues. CDR1 is GTSNPN and CDR2 is SVGIG in the germline V gene (reference sequence). The CDR3 here is CAWSRQVNGYTF. CDR3 DNA sequence: TGTGCCTGGAGTAGGCAGGTTAATGGCTACACCTTC.

The chain combines TRBV27 with TRBJ1-2; 7 nucleotides match TRBD1. The CDR3 is 13 residues long. Losses at the gene ends were 5 bases for V and 8 bases for J; bases not matched to a gene: 8. Germline V gives CDR1 MNHEY, CDR2 SMNVEV (reference sequence). In DNA, the CDR3 is TGTGCCAGCAGTCCGACAGGGCTCAAAGGCTACACCTTC. This gives the protein CASSPTGLKGYTF.

The chain links TRBV11-3 to TRBJ2-7; TRBD2 matches at 13 bases. In germline, CDR1 is SGHNT, CDR2 YENEEA. CDR3 length: 18 residues. V lost 1 base and J lost 1; bases outside the gene matches: 7. The CDR3 coding sequence is TGTGCCAGCAGCTTAGCCGGGACTAGCGGGACATTTTCCTACGAGCAGTACTTC. Translating it yields CASSLAGTSGTFSYEQYF. The full variable domain, in which reference TRBV11-3 and TRBJ2-7 provide the parts outside the CDR3, is EAGVVQSPRYKIIEKKQPVAFWCNPISGHNTLYWYLQNLGQGPELLIRYENEEAVDDSQLPKDRFSAERLKGVDSTLKIQPAELGDSAVYLCASSLAGTSGTFSYEQYFGPGTRLTVT.